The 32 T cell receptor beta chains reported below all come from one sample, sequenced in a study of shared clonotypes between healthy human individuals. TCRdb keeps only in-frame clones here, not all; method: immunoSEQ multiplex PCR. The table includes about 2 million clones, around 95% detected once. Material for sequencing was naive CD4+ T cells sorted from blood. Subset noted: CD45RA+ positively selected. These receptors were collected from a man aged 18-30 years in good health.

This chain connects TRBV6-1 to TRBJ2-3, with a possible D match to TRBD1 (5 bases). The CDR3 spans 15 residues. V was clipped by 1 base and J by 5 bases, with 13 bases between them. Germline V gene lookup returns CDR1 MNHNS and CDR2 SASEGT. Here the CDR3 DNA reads TGTGCCAGCAGTGAAGGGACAACAGTAATAGATACGCAGTATTTT. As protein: CASSEGTTVIDTQYF.

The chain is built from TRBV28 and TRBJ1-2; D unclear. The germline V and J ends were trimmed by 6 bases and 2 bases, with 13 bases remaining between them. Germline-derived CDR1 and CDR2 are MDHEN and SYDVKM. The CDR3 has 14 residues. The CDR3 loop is CASSLTVANYGYTF. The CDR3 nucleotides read TGTGCCAGCAGCCTAACAGTAGCCAACTATGGCTACACCTTC.

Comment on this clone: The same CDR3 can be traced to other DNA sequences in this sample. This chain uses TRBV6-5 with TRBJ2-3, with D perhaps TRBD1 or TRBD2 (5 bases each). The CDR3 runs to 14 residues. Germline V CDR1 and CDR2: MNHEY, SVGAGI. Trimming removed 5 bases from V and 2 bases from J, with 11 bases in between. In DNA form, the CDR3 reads TGTGCCAGCAGTAGGGACCTGAACACAGATACGCAGTATTTT. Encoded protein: CASSRDLNTDTQYF.

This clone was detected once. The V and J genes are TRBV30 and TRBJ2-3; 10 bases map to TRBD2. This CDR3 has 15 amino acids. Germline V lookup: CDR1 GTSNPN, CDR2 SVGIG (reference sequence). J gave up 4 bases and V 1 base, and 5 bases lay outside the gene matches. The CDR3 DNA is TGTGCCTGGAGTGCCGCTAGCGGGAGCCCAGATACGCAGTATTTT. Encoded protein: CAWSAASGSPDTQYF.

CDR3 bases: TGTGCCAGCAGCCCCACGGGACAGGGGAATTCACCCCTCCACTTT. This gives the protein CASSPTGQGNSPLHF. The chain recombines TRBV7-3 with TRBJ1-6, with TRBD1 identical over 10 bases. CDR3 length: 15 residues. V lost 5 bases, J lost 7 bases, and 5 bases stayed unmatched. Germline loops: CDR1 SGHTA, CDR2 FQGTGA.

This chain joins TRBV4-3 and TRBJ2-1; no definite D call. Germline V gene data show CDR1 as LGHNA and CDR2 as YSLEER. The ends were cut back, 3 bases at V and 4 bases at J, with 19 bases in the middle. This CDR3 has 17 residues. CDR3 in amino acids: CASSQATVAVGYNEQFF. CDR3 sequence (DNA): TGCGCCAGCAGCCAGGCTACAGTCGCCGTAGGGTACAATGAGCAGTTCTTC.

The CDR3 coding sequence is TGTGCCAGCAGCTCCCGATGGGCAGTAGACTATGGCTACACCTTC. Residues: CASSSRWAVDYGYTF. The chain couples TRBV7-8 to TRBJ1-2; no firm D call. The CDR3 consists of 15 residues. Germline CDR1 is SGHVS and CDR2 is FQNEAQ. The germline V and J ends were trimmed by 4 bases and 3 bases, with 15 bases remaining between them.

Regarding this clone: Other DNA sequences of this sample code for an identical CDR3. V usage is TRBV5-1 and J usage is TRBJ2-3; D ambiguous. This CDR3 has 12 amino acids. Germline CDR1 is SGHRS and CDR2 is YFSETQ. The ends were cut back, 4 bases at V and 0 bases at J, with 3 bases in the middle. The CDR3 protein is CASSGSTDTQYF. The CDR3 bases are TGCGCCAGCAGCGGTAGCACAGATACGCAGTATTTT.

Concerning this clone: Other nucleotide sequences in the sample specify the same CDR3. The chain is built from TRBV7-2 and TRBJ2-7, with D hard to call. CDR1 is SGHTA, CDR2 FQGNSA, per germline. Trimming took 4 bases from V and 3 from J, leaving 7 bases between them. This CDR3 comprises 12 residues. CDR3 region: CASSSTFYEQYF. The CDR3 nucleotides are TGTGCCAGCAGCTCCACCTTCTACGAGCAGTACTTC.

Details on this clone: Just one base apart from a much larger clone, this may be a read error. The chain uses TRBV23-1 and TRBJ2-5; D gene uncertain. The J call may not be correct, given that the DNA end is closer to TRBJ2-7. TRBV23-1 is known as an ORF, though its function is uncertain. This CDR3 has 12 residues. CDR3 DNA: TGCGCCAGCAGTCTCGAGGAGCACGAGCAGTACTTC. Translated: CASSLEEHEQYF.

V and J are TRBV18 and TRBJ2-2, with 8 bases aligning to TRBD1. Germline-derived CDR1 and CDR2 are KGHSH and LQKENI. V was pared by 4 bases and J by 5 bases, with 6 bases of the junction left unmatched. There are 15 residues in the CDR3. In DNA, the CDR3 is TGTGCCAGCTCACGGACAGGGATTAATACCGGGGAGCTGTTTTTT. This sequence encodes CASSRTGINTGELFF.

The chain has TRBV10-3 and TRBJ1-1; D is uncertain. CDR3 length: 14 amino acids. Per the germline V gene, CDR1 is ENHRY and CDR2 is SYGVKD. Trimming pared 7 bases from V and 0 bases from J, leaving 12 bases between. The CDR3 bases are TGTGCCATCATGAGTGCCCCCTTGAACACTGAAGCTTTCTTT. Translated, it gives CAIMSAPLNTEAFF.

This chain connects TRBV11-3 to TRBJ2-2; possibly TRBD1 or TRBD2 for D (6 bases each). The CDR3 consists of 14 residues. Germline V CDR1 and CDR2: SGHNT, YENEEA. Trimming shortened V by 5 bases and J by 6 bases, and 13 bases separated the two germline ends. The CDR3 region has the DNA TGTGCCAGCAGCCCCCTTGGGGGGCCCGGGGAGCTGTTTTTT. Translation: CASSPLGGPGELFF.

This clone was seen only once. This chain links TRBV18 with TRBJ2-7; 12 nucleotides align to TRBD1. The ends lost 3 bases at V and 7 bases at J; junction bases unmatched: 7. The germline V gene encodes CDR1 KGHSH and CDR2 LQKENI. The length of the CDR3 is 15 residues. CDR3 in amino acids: CASSPGQGALGEQYF. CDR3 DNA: TGTGCCAGCTCACCGGGACAGGGGGCGCTTGGGGAGCAGTACTTC. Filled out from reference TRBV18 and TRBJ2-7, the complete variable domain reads NAGVMQNPRHLVRRRGQEARLRCSPMKGHSHVYWYRQLPEEGLKFMVYLQKENIIDESGMPKERFSAEFPKEGPSILRIQQVVRGDSAAYFCASSPGQGALGEQYFGPGTRLTVT.

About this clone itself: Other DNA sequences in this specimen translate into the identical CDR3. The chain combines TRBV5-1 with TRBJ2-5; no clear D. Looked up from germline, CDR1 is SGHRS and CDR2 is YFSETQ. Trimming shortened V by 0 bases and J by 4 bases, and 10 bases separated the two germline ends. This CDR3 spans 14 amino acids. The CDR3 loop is CASSLAGNLETQYF. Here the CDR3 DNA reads TGCGCCAGCAGCTTGGCGGGTAATTTAGAGACCCAGTACTTC.

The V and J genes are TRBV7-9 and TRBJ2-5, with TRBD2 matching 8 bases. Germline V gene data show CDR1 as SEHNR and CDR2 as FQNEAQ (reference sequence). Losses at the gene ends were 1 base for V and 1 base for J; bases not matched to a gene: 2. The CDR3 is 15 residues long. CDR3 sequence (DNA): TGTGCCAGCAGCTTAGTTCGGGGGGGCCAAGAGACCCAGTACTTC. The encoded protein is CASSLVRGGQETQYF.

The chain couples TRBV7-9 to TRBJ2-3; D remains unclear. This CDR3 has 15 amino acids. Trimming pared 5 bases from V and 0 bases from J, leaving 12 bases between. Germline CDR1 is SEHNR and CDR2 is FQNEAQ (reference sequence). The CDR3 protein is CASSPPGWSTDTQYF. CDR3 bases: TGTGCCAGCAGCCCCCCGGGCTGGAGCACAGATACGCAGTATTTT.

The CDR3 DNA reads TGTGCCACCATGGGGTCGTTTCAGCCCCAGCATTTT. Protein sequence: CATMGSFQPQHF. The V and J genes are TRBV28 and TRBJ1-5; D not certain. Deletions cut 10 bases from V and 6 bases from J, with 13 bases between. The CDR3 length is 12 residues. Germline V lookup: CDR1 MDHEN, CDR2 SYDVKM.

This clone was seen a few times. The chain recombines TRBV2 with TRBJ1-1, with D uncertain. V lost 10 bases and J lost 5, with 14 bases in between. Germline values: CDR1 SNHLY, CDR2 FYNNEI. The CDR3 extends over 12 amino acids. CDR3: CATHSVRTEAFF. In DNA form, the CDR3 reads TGTGCCACACACTCGGTCCGGACTGAAGCTTTCTTT.

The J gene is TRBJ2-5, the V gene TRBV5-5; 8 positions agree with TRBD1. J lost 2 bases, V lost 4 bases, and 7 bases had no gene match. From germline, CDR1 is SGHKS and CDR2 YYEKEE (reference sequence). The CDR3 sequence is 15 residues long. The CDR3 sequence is CASSNLRGLQETQYF. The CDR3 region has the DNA TGTGCCAGCAGCAACCTCAGGGGGCTGCAAGAGACCCAGTACTTC. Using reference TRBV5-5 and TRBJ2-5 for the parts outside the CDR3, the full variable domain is DAGVTQSPTHLIKTRGQQVTLRCSPISGHKSVSWYQQVLGQGPQFIFQYYEKEERGRGNFPDRFSARQFPNYSSELNVNALLLGDSALYLCASSNLRGLQETQYFGPGTRLLVL.

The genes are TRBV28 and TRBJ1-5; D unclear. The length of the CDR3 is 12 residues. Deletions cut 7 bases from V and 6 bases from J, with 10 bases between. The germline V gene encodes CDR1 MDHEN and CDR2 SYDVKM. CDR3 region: CASIGVSQPQHF. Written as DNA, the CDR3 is TGTGCCAGCATCGGGGTGAGTCAGCCCCAGCATTTT.

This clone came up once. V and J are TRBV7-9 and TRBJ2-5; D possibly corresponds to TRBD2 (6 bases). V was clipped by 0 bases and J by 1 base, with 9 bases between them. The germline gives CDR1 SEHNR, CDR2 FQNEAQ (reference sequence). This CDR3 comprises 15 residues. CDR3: CASSLAVGGQETQYF. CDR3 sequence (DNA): TGTGCCAGCAGCTTAGCGGTGGGGGGCCAAGAGACCCAGTACTTC.

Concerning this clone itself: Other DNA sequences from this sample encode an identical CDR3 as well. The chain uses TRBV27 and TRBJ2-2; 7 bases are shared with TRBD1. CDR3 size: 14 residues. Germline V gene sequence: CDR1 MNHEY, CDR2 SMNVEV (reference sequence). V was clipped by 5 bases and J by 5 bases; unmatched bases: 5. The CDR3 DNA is TGTGCCAGCAGTCCCAGACAGGGAACCGGGGAGCTGTTTTTT. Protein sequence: CASSPRQGTGELFF.

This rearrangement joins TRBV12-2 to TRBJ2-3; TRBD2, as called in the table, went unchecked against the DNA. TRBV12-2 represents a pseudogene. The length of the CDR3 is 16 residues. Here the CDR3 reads CASLNYRGYSTDTQYF. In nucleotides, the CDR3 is TGTGCAAGTCTCAACTATCGAGGTTATAGCACAGATACGCAGTATTTT.

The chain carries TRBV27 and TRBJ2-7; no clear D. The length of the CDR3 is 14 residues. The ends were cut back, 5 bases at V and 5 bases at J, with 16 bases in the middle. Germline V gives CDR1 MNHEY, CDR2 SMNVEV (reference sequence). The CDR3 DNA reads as TGTGCCAGCAGTCCCAAATATATCCTAAACGAGCAGTACTTC. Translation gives CASSPKYILNEQYF.

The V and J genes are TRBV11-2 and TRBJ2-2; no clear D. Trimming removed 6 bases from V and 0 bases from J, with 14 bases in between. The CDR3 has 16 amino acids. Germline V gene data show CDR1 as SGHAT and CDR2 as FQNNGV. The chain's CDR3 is CASRRRPDSNTGELFF. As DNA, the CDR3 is TGTGCCAGCAGACGAAGGCCCGATTCGAACACCGGGGAGCTGTTTTTT. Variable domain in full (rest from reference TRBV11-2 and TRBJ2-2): EAGVAQSPRYKIIEKRQSVAFWCNPISGHATLYWYQQILGQGPKLLIQFQNNGVVDDSQLPKDRFSAERLKGVDSTLKIQPAKLEDSAVYLCASRRRPDSNTGELFFGEGSRLTVL.

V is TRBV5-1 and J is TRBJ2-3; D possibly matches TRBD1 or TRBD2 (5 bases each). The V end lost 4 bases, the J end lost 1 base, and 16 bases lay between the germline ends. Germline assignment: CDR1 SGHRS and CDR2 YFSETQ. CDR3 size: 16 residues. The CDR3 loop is CASSQTRDPRTDTQYF. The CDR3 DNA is TGCGCCAGCAGCCAGACCCGGGACCCTCGCACAGATACGCAGTATTTT.

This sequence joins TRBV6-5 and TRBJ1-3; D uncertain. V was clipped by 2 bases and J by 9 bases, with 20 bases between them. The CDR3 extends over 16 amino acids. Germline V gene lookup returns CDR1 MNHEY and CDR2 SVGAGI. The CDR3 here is CASSYTQQTSGGTIYF. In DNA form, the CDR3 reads TGTGCCAGCAGTTACACCCAACAGACTAGCGGCGGCACCATATATTTT.

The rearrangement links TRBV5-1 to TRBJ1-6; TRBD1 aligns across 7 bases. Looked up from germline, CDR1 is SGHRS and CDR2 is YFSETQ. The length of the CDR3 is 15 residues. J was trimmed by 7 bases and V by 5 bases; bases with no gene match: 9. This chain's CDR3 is CASRYGQETNSPLHF. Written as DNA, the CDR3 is TGCGCCAGCAGGTACGGACAGGAGACGAATTCACCCCTCCACTTT. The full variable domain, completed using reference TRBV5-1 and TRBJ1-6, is KAGVTQTPRYLIKTRGQQVTLSCSPISGHRSVSWYQQTPGQGLQFLFEYFSETQRNKGNFPGRFSGRQFSNSRSEMNVSTLELGDSALYLCASRYGQETNSPLHFGNGTRLTVT.

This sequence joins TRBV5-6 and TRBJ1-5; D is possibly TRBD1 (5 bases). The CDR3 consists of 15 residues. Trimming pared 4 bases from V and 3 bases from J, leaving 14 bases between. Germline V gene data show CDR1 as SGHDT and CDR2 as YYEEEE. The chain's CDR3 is CASSTGPALNQPQHF. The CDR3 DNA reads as TGTGCCAGCAGCACGGGACCGGCTCTCAATCAGCCCCAGCATTTT.

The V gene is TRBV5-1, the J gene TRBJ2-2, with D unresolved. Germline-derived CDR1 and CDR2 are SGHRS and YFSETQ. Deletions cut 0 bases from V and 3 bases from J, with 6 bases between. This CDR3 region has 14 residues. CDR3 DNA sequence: TGCGCCAGCAGCTTGGACACCTACACCGGGGAGCTGTTTTTT. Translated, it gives CASSLDTYTGELFF.

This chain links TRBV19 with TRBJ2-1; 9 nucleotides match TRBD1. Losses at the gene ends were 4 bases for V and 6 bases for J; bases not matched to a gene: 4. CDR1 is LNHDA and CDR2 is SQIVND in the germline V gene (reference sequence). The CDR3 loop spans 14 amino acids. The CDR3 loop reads CASSTDRGGNEQFF. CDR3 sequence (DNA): TGTGCCAGTAGTACGGACAGGGGAGGCAATGAGCAGTTCTTC.